This T cell receptor beta chain emerged from a study of CD8 T cells in ankylosing spondylitis. MiXCR was run by TCRdb on the 5' RACE reads, yielding one entry per CDR3 protein. The sample shows 31,000 or so distinct CDR3 sequences, more than 30% of them seen only once. CDR3 length equals 14 residues. V shed 3 bases, J shed 6 bases, and the junction held 7 bases outside the gene matches. Germline CDR1 SGHDT, CDR2 YYEEEE. The chain recombines TRBV5-6 with TRBJ2-7; the match to TRBD1 covers 9 bases. The clonotype comes from a male donor with ankylosing spondylitis. What was sequenced was synovial fluid, either unsorted or a sorted T cell fraction (not recorded which). CDR3 in amino acids: CASSWGQGQGEQYF. In nucleotides, the CDR3 is TGTGCCAGCAGCTGGGGACAGGGTCAGGGCGAGCAGTACTTC.